The T cell receptor (beta chain) under discussion was sequenced for a study of immune heterogeneity within non-small cell lung tumors. Whole-study context: The composition of the tumors was several squamous cell carcinomas, roughly eleven non-squamous carcinomas and 1 not otherwise specified.

Within the sample, this clonotype is medium-sized. The antigen remains unidentified. Template was bulk tumor genomic DNA, roughly 580 ng per sample. Several widely spaced biopsies per primary tumor were taken during surgery. Curative surgical treatment was performed in patients who had newly diagnosed, untreated non-small cell lung cancer. TCR beta CDR3 regions came from multiplex PCR with 32 forward V and 13 reverse J primers. TCRdb reanalysed the multiplex PCR reads using MiXCR and keeps one entry per CDR3 protein. The sample includes about 7,200 distinct CDR3 sequences, roughly a fifth of them seen just once. Whole-study findings and limits: With an R of 0.3 to 0.4, local T-cell clonality correlated moderately but significantly with local tumor mutational burden. Site-unique high-frequency clones occurred alongside identical dominant CDR3 beta clonotypes that recurred across tumor sites within a patient. Individual patients' high-frequency T-cell receptor beta clonotypes were largely distinct from one another.

CDR1 and CDR2 from the germline V gene are ENHRY and SYGVKD. Deletions cut 0 bases from V and 6 bases from J, with 6 bases between. The CDR3 is 12 residues long. The sample consisted of lung tumor tissue. J is TRBJ2-7 and V is TRBV10-3; D gene ambiguous. The receptor comes from a man aged 55 to 69 with non-small cell lung cancer. CDR3 residues: CAISESNSEQYF. CDR3 coding DNA: TGTGCCATCAGTGAGTCGAATAGCGAGCAGTACTTC.